Detailed here is one TCR beta chain. Its specificity is unknown. Trimming cost V 4 bases and J 7 bases, with 17 bases left between them. This CDR3 spans 15 amino acids. Germline CDR1 MNHEY, CDR2 SMNVEV (reference sequence). The data belong to a study of cytomegalovirus exposure and HLA in healthy donors. Looking at the study overall: Most donors, 70% to 85% of some 400 genotyped, fell in the Caucasian-associated ancestry cluster.

Study outcomes and limitations: A link between a missense DCLRE1C variant and TCR beta V- and J-gene trimming emerged from a later analysis.

Regarding donors, all were healthy bone marrow donors. The PCR was carried out with 60 Vbeta primers and 13 Jbeta primers. Per the study methods: Approximately 11 million of roughly 81 million unique TCR beta chains were shared, per a later count. Repertoires were generated with immunoSEQ multiplex PCR, while TCRdb's copy carries only in-frame clones and drops some. V and J calls and clone size follow that table, whereas D and trimming were derived from the DNA. The repertoire holds 130,000 or so clones, with roughly four fifths as singletons. Sequencing was carried out using PBMCs. The V and J genes are TRBV27 and TRBJ1-5; possibly TRBD1 for D (6 bases). The receptor was derived from a woman between 40 and 55 years old in good health and CMV-seronegative. The CDR3 spells CASSSKQGRGQPQHF. CDR3 in DNA: TGTGCCAGCAGTTCAAAACAGGGAAGAGGACAGCCCCAGCATTTT.